These 28 T cell receptor beta chains came from one sample sequenced in a study of tumor-infiltrating lymphocytes in oesophageal squamous cell carcinoma. TCRdb used MiXCR to reprocess the PCR reads, holding one entry per CDR3 protein. The data show around 12,000 distinct CDR3 sequences, more than 55% seen once. The sample was esophageal tumor tissue. The receptors shown here come from a female donor with esophageal squamous cell carcinoma.

J is TRBJ2-3 and V is TRBV7-6; no reliable D call. The CDR3 contains 13 residues. With 6 bases removed from V and 6 bases from J, the gap between germline ends came to 13 bases. Germline V gives CDR1 SGHVS, CDR2 FNYEAQ. The CDR3 protein is CASRQAVGDTQYF. The CDR3 DNA is TGTGCCAGCAGGCAGGCCGTTGGGGATACGCAGTATTTT.

The rearrangement uses TRBV6-1 and TRBJ2-3, with 7 bases fitting TRBD2. The J call may be in error: the DNA end matches TRBJ2-1 better. The CDR3 is 15 amino acids. Per germline, CDR1 MNHNS and CDR2 SASEGT. In DNA, the CDR3 is TGTGCCAGCAGCCCTAGGGCGGGGAGGGGCAATGAGCAGTTCTTC. Translation: CASSPRAGRGNEQFF.

In this sample, this clonotype is medium-sized. The rearrangement uses TRBV6-1 and TRBJ1-1; tentatively, D is TRBD1 (5 bases). CDR3 length: 11 residues. V lost 7 bases and J 11 bases, leaving 14 bases between the germline ends. Germline V gives CDR1 MNHNS, CDR2 SASEGT. The CDR3 sequence: CASTGRYRAFF. CDR3 sequence (DNA): TGTGCCAGCACAGGGAGGTATAGGGCTTTCTTT.

Only one count was recorded for this clonotype. The chain has TRBV6-5 and TRBJ2-1; D is unclear. TRBJ2-7 explains the end of the DNA better; the J call may be wrong. CDR1 is MNHEY, CDR2 SVGAGI, per germline. CDR3 length: 11 residues. The CDR3 coding sequence is TGTGCCAGCAGATCAGCCCACGAGCAGTACTTC. It yields the protein CASRSAHEQYF.

There are many counts of this clonotype. V and J are TRBV7-6 and TRBJ2-7, with 8 bases that match TRBD1. V was clipped by 1 base and J by 7 bases; unmatched bases: 12. The length of the CDR3 is 16 residues. CDR1 and CDR2 (germline): SGHVS, FNYEAQ. In DNA form, the CDR3 reads TGTGCCAGCAGCTTAGTGTATTCAGGGGGCTCTAATGAGCAGTACTTC. It encodes CASSLVYSGGSNEQYF.

This clonotype was detected only a few times. The gene calls are TRBV7-2 and TRBJ2-7; 12 bases align to TRBD2. This CDR3 spans 16 amino acids. CDR1 SGHTA and CDR2 FQGNSA come from the germline V gene. Trimming cost V 0 bases and J 5 bases; bases outside gene matches: 5. The CDR3 region is CASSLATSGRTHEQYF. In DNA, the CDR3 is TGTGCCAGCAGCTTAGCTACTAGCGGGAGGACCCACGAGCAGTACTTC. Filled out from reference TRBV7-2 and TRBJ2-7, the complete variable domain reads GAGVSQSPSNKVTEKGKDVELRCDPISGHTALYWYRQSLGQGLEFLIYFQGNSAPDKSGLPSDRFSAERTGGSVSTLTIQRTQQEDSAVYLCASSLATSGRTHEQYFGPGTRLTVT.

Concerning this clonotype itself: The conserved final phenylalanine or tryptophan is absent from the CDR3, which likely points to a read error. Because the CDR3's place on the DNA is in doubt, the DNA is left out and the CDR3 is given as listed by TCRdb. This chain joins TRBV28 and TRBJ2-7; the DNA was not compared with TRBD1, the D call given in the table. From germline, CDR1 is MDHEN and CDR2 SYDVKM. The CDR3 is 17 amino acids in total, end residues counted. The CDR3 sequence is CASSPLRTGAYGYTFGS.

This clonotype came up many times. The genes are TRBV2 and TRBJ2-1; TRBD2 aligns across 7 bases. Germline V gene data show CDR1 as SNHLY and CDR2 as FYNNEI. The J segment lost 9 bases and the V segment lost 4 bases, leaving 6 bases of the junction unmatched. CDR3 size: 13 residues. CDR3 amino acids: CASSVWRESEQFF. The CDR3 DNA reads TGTGCCAGCAGTGTTTGGCGGGAGAGTGAGCAGTTCTTC. The full variable domain, completed using reference TRBV2 and TRBJ2-1, is EPEVTQTPSHQVTQMGQEVILRCVPISNHLYFYWYRQILGQKVEFLVSFYNNEISEKSEIFDDQFSVERPDGSNFTLKIRSTKLEDSAMYFCASSVWRESEQFFGPGTRLTVL.

Points on this clonotype: A much larger clone differs by one base, so this may be a read error. V is TRBV15 and J is TRBJ2-5; the D call may be TRBD1 or TRBD2 (5 bases each). The better agreement between TRBJ2-1 and the DNA end casts doubt on the J call. The CDR3 length is 14 residues. Germline CDR1 and CDR2: LNHNV and YYDKDF (reference sequence). CDR3 nucleotides: TGTGCCACCAGCACAGAGGGGCAGTCCTACGAGCAGTTCTTC. This sequence encodes CATSTEGQSYEQFF.

The V and J genes are TRBV7-9 and TRBJ2-4, with 8 bases that match TRBD2. Gene TRBJ2-5 matches the end of the DNA better, so the J call may be wrong. This CDR3 region has 16 residues. The germline gives CDR1 SEHNR, CDR2 FQNEAQ (reference sequence). The chain's CDR3 is CASSFGLAGSQETQYF. The CDR3 nucleotides read TGTGCCAGCAGCTTTGGGCTAGCGGGTTCCCAAGAGACCCAGTACTTC.

Remarks on this clonotype: This CDR3 fails to terminate in the conserved phenylalanine or tryptophan, so it likely reflects a read error. This chain joins TRBV27 and TRBJ2-4, with 8 nucleotides matching TRBD1. The DNA end is a closer match to TRBJ2-5, so the J assignment may be wrong. Germline loops: CDR1 MNHEY, CDR2 SMNVEV (reference sequence). The CDR3 contains 14 residues. In nucleotides, the CDR3 is TGTGCCAGCAGTGCACAGGGGGGACAGGAGACCCAGTACTTA. It is translated as CASSAQGGQETQYL.

This clonotype showed up just a few times. The genes are TRBV7-2 and TRBJ2-5; the D is unclear. The J call may be incorrect, as the DNA end agrees better with TRBJ2-1. CDR3 size: 15 residues. Per the germline V gene, CDR1 is SGHTA and CDR2 is FQGNSA. The CDR3 region is CASSLNLGRSNEQFF. In DNA, the CDR3 is TGTGCCAGCAGCTTAAACCTTGGACGAAGCAATGAGCAGTTCTTC.

The genes are TRBV7-6 and TRBJ2-5; TRBD1 or TRBD2 may be the D gene (6 bases each). V lost 0 bases and J 2 bases, leaving 13 bases between the germline ends. The CDR3 is 16 amino acids. Germline CDR1 reads SGHVS; CDR2 reads FNYEAQ. Written as DNA, the CDR3 is TGTGCCAGCAGCTTAGCGGGGGGCGTCCTTCAAGAGACCCAGTACTTC. It specifies CASSLAGGVLQETQYF.

V gene TRBV20-1 combines with J gene TRBJ2-4; 10 bases match TRBD1. Germline V gene data show CDR1 as DFQATT and CDR2 as SNEGSKA (reference sequence). V lost 3 bases to trimming and J lost 13 bases; unmatched junction nucleotides: 12. The CDR3 runs 14 residues. This CDR3 reads CSARNRDRGYEQYF. The DNA of the CDR3 is TGCAGTGCTAGGAACCGGGACAGGGGATATGAGCAGTACTTC.

On this clonotype itself: This is likely a read error, given that the CDR3 carries no conserved phenylalanine or tryptophan at its end. The DNA is left out, because the CDR3 cannot be placed on it with certainty; the CDR3 is given as TCRdb lists it. The chain has TRBV7-4 and TRBJ1-1. CDR1 and CDR2 (germline): SGHVT, SQSDAQ. The CDR3 is 8 residues long, ends included. Here the CDR3 reads CASSLARR.

J is TRBJ2-4 and V is TRBV7-9; D is undetermined. The J call is uncertain, as TRBJ1-1 better fits the DNA end. CDR1 SEHNR and CDR2 FQNEAQ come from the germline V gene (reference sequence). The CDR3 consists of 14 residues. Written as DNA, the CDR3 is TGTGCCAGCAGCTTAGTTCTGGGCGACACTGAAGCTTTCTTT. As protein: CASSLVLGDTEAFF.

This clonotype occurred many times. This chain uses TRBV5-1 with TRBJ1-1, with D unclear. The germline CDR1 and CDR2 sequences are SGHRS and YFSETQ. The CDR3 is 15 residues long. V lost 3 bases and J 8 bases, leaving 20 bases between the germline ends. The CDR3 coding sequence is TGCGCCAGCAGCTCGTCCTTCATGGCGGTTTCCGAAGCTTTCTTT. Amino acids: CASSSSFMAVSEAFF.

A remark on this clonotype: The CDR3 carries no conserved terminal phenylalanine or tryptophan, so it likely arises from a read error. The DNA is left out, because the CDR3 cannot be placed on it with certainty; the CDR3 is given as TCRdb lists it. The V gene is TRBV7-6, the J gene TRBJ2-6; TRBD1 reflects the table's D call only, with no check against the DNA. The CDR3 is 13 amino acids in total, end residues counted. CDR1 SGHVS and CDR2 FNYEAQ come from the germline V gene. CDR3 in amino acids: CASSPGQVEYFGA.

The V call is TRBV11-2, the J call TRBJ2-5; 7 bases are shared with TRBD1. V gave up 3 bases and J gave up 2 bases; unmatched junction bases: 3. CDR3 length: 14 residues. The germline V gene has CDR1 SGHAT and CDR2 FQNNGV. CDR3 protein: CASSFRTGQETQYF. The CDR3 DNA is TGTGCCAGCAGCTTCCGGACAGGTCAAGAGACCCAGTACTTC.

The CDR3 nucleotides are TGTGCCAGCAGCTTAGCGGTGGACCCCGGAGGGGTAGAGACCCAGTACTTC. Its protein is CASSLAVDPGGVETQYF. The chain carries TRBV7-8 and TRBJ2-5, with D possibly matching TRBD2 (6 bases). The germline V gene encodes CDR1 SGHVS and CDR2 FQNEAQ. This CDR3 comprises 17 residues. V dropped 0 bases and J dropped 4 bases, with 18 bases sitting between them.

This chain uses TRBV6-6 with TRBJ2-5; 10 bases align to TRBD1. Matching the DNA end better, TRBJ2-2 makes the J call doubtful. In germline, CDR1 is MNHNY, CDR2 SVGAGI (reference sequence). The CDR3 sequence is 15 residues long. CDR3 coding DNA: TGTGCCAGCAGGGGGACAGGGGCAGGTCGGGGGGAGCTGTTTTTT. Translated, it gives CASRGTGAGRGELFF.

V is TRBV6-4 and J is TRBJ2-3, with TRBD2 identical over 14 bases. Trimming took 2 bases from V and 4 from J; bases not matched to a gene: 2. The CDR3 is 16 amino acids. The germline V gene encodes CDR1 MRHNA and CDR2 SNTAGT. CDR3 nucleotide sequence: TGTGCCAGCAGTGACGCGGGACTAGCGGGAGCAGATACGCAGTATTTT. It encodes CASSDAGLAGADTQYF.

The sample holds a few counts of this clonotype. The V and J genes are TRBV7-8 and TRBJ2-7; 8 bases align to TRBD1. With the DNA end fitting TRBJ2-5 better, the J assignment may be wrong. CDR3 size: 16 residues. CDR1 SGHVS and CDR2 FQNEAQ come from the germline V gene. CDR3 loop: CASSRLPGQGWETQYF. The CDR3 DNA follows: TGTGCCAGCAGCCGACTCCCAGGACAGGGTTGGGAGACCCAGTACTTC.

The chain combines TRBV7-8 with TRBJ2-7; TRBD2 agrees at 7 bases. The J call may be wrong; the DNA end is better matched by TRBJ2-1. Germline CDR1 SGHVS, CDR2 FQNEAQ. This CDR3 is built from 14 residues. The CDR3 here is CASSLPSGHNEQFF. CDR3 DNA: TGTGCCAGCAGCCTCCCTAGCGGCCACAATGAGCAGTTCTTC.

The chain recombines TRBV7-2 with TRBJ2-1, with a tentative D call TRBD2 (6 bases). Trimming removed 5 bases from V and 4 bases from J, with 15 bases in between. The CDR3 is 15 amino acids. Germline V gene sequence: CDR1 SGHTA, CDR2 FQGNSA. CDR3 sequence reads: CASSQGSSEYNEQFF. In DNA, the CDR3 is TGTGCCAGCAGCCAAGGGTCTAGCGAATACAATGAGCAGTTCTTC.

The V and J genes are TRBV5-6 and TRBJ2-1, with D hard to call. The J call may be incorrect, as the DNA end agrees better with TRBJ2-7. The length of the CDR3 is 13 residues. Germline CDR1 reads SGHDT; CDR2 reads YYEEEE. The CDR3 DNA sequence: TGTGCCAGCAGCTTGGGCCTGGGCAATGAGCAGTACTTC. It translates to CASSLGLGNEQYF.

This clonotype appeared a single time. This chain links TRBV28 with TRBJ1-2; D call uncertain. The CDR3 sequence is 13 residues long. Looked up from germline, CDR1 is MDHEN and CDR2 is SYDVKM. V was cut by 4 bases and J by 5 bases, with 11 bases left in between. CDR3 sequence reads: CASSYGDQYGYTF. CDR3 coding DNA: TGTGCCAGCAGTTATGGCGACCAGTATGGCTACACCTTC.

The V call is TRBV12-3 or TRBV12-4, the J call TRBJ2-3, with 8 bases aligning to TRBD2. The CDR3 is 17 residues long. The trim removed 6 bases at V and 2 bases at J, leaving 13 bases unmatched. The CDR3 sequence: CASSHSPTSGPTDTQYF. For the CDR3, the DNA is TGTGCCAGCAGCCACTCCCCTACTAGCGGACCCACAGATACGCAGTATTTT.